The 14 T cell receptor beta chains below all came from one sample that was sequenced in a study of blood T cell repertoires in COVID-19. Only in-frame clones appear in the TCRdb table, and some are missing; sequencing was by immunoSEQ multiplex PCR. The sample includes approximately 300,000 clones, roughly 90% of them seen just once. The sequenced sample was peripheral blood. Receptors originate from a woman aged 50 to 65 with active or convalescent COVID-19.

This chain uses TRBV5-5 with TRBJ1-2; TRBD1 agrees at 7 bases. J was trimmed by 4 bases and V by 0 bases; bases with no gene match: 6. This CDR3 has 15 residues. Germline CDR1 is SGHKS and CDR2 is YYEKEE (reference sequence). CDR3 nucleotides: TGTGCCAGCAGCTTGGGAGACAGGGAAACCTATGGCTACACCTTC. Translating gives CASSLGDRETYGYTF.

The CDR3 nucleotides are TGTGCCAGCAGTGATAGCGGTCTTAGAGGGGAGCAGTTCTTC. It codes for CASSDSGLRGEQFF. The chain uses TRBV25-1 and TRBJ2-1; weak D call: TRBD2 (6 bases). Germline CDR1 MGHDK, CDR2 SYGVNS. The CDR3 is 14 residues long. Trimming removed 3 bases at V and 10 bases at J, with 16 bases between.

The chain couples TRBV9 to TRBJ1-2; maybe TRBD1 (5 bases). V was pared by 0 bases and J by 4 bases, with 22 bases between. The germline V gene encodes CDR1 SGDLS and CDR2 YYNGEE. The CDR3 has 18 amino acids. CDR3 in amino acids: CASSVGGNTSPGGYGYTF. DNA for the CDR3: TGTGCCAGCAGCGTAGGGGGGAACACTAGCCCAGGCGGCTATGGCTACACCTTC.

J is TRBJ1-5 and V is TRBV7-9; TRBD1 matches at 10 bases. With V trimmed by 4 bases and J by 1 base, 1 base remained unmatched. The length of the CDR3 is 15 residues. Germline V gives CDR1 SEHNR, CDR2 FQNEAQ (reference sequence). CDR3 in DNA: TGTGCCAGCAGCTCGACAGGGGGCAGCAATCAGCCCCAGCATTTT. It codes for CASSSTGGSNQPQHF.

This clone has more than one count but fewer than ten. The J gene is TRBJ1-2, the V gene TRBV7-2, with 7 bases identical to TRBD1. This CDR3 spans 19 amino acids. Germline V lookup: CDR1 SGHTA, CDR2 FQGNSA. The J segment lost 0 bases and the V segment lost 1 base, leaving 14 bases of the junction unmatched. CDR3 in DNA: TGTGCCAGCAGCTTAGAGGATTTGGGCTTAGGGGGCTCTAACTATGGCTACACCTTC. Its protein is CASSLEDLGLGGSNYGYTF.

The rearrangement joins TRBV9 to TRBJ2-2, with D possibly TRBD1 on 6 matching bases. This CDR3 is 15 amino acids long. Trimming took 0 bases from V and 8 from J, leaving 14 bases between them. In germline, CDR1 is SGDLS, CDR2 YYNGEE. The CDR3, as DNA: TGTGCCAGCAGCGTAGGAAACAGGGATGTAGGGGAGCTGTTTTTT. Its translation: CASSVGNRDVGELFF. The full variable domain, its missing parts supplied by reference TRBV9 and TRBJ2-2, is DSGVTQTPKHLITATGQRVTLRCSPRSGDLSVYWYQQSLDQGLQFLIQYYNGEERAKGNILERFSAQQFPDLHSELNLSSLELGDSALYFCASSVGNRDVGELFFGEGSRLTVL.

V and J are TRBV3-1 (or the pseudogene TRBV3-2) and TRBJ1-1; TRBD1 is a possible D gene (6 bases). V dropped 0 bases and J dropped 4 bases, with 12 bases sitting between them. The CDR3 has 15 amino acids. Germline loops: CDR1 LGHDT, CDR2 YNNKEL (reference sequence). The CDR3 DNA is TGTGCCAGCAGCCAAGATCGCCAGGGGAGCACTGAAGCTTTCTTT. It encodes CASSQDRQGSTEAFF.

CDR3 residues: CASSPTGPGQGAWGAEAFF. For the CDR3, the DNA is TGTGCCAGCAGCCCCACAGGACCGGGACAGGGGGCCTGGGGAGCTGAAGCTTTCTTT. V usage is TRBV7-2 and J usage is TRBJ1-1; 12 nucleotides align to TRBD1. The CDR3 has 19 residues. The germline V gene encodes CDR1 SGHTA and CDR2 FQGNSA. The V gene end was trimmed by 5 bases and the J gene end by 6 bases; junction bases not matched to a gene: 19. The full variable domain, its missing parts supplied by reference TRBV7-2 and TRBJ1-1, is GAGVSQSPSNKVTEKGKDVELRCDPISGHTALYWYRQSLGQGLEFLIYFQGNSAPDKSGLPSDRFSAERTGGSVSTLTIQRTQQEDSAVYLCASSPTGPGQGAWGAEAFFGQGTRLTVV.

The CDR3 coding sequence is TGTGCCAGCAGCCAAGGATTCAGGGAAACTGAAGCTTTCTTT. Its protein product is CASSQGFRETEAFF. This chain links TRBV25-1 with TRBJ1-1; a weak D match, TRBD1 (5 bases). With 6 bases removed from V and 5 bases from J, the gap between germline ends came to 16 bases. The CDR3 sequence is 14 residues long. Per the germline V gene, CDR1 is MGHDK and CDR2 is SYGVNS.

The chain has TRBV6-1 and TRBJ2-7; TRBD1 matches 7 bases. The J segment lost 3 bases and the V segment lost 2 bases, leaving 4 bases of the junction unmatched. The CDR3 is 14 amino acids. Germline lookup yields CDR1 MNHNS and CDR2 SASEGT. CDR3 DNA: TGTGCCAGCAGTGAACGGGGACAGTTCTACGAGCAGTACTTC. Protein: CASSERGQFYEQYF.

The chain couples TRBV27 to TRBJ2-3; 11 bases match TRBD2. Germline V gene lookup returns CDR1 MNHEY and CDR2 SMNVEV (reference sequence). There are 17 residues in the CDR3. The V segment lost 5 bases and the J segment 6 bases; nucleotides outside the gene matches: 13. The CDR3 region has the DNA TGTGCCAGCAGTCCTACCTTTAGCGGGGGGGCCGATGATACGCAGTATTTT. Translated: CASSPTFSGGADDTQYF.

This rearrangement joins TRBV6-4 to TRBJ2-3; D possibly corresponds to TRBD2 (6 bases). The CDR3 consists of 16 residues. Germline lookup yields CDR1 MRHNA and CDR2 SNTAGT. V was clipped by 6 bases and J by 4 bases, with 20 bases between them. In DNA, the CDR3 is TGTGCCAGCAGCATGCTGGCGGAGGGTTCATCAGATACGCAGTATTTT. It specifies CASSMLAEGSSDTQYF.

The chain uses TRBV20-1 and TRBJ1-1; unclear D gene. V shed 3 bases and J shed 6 bases, with 14 bases lying between them. The CDR3 has 13 amino acids. CDR1 and CDR2 (germline): DFQATT, SNEGSKA (reference sequence). This CDR3 reads CSASSGISPEAFF. CDR3 nucleotides: TGCAGTGCTAGTTCAGGTATCTCCCCTGAAGCTTTCTTT.

The rearrangement joins TRBV28 to TRBJ2-3; no clear D gene. The germline V gene encodes CDR1 MDHEN and CDR2 SYDVKM. V lost 4 bases to trimming and J lost 2 bases, with 10 bases between them. This CDR3 contains 14 residues. In nucleotides, the CDR3 is TGTGCCAGCAGTTCTGGCAGATTCACAGATACGCAGTATTTT. Its protein is CASSSGRFTDTQYF.